This passage covers 5 T cell receptor beta chains from one sample sequenced in a study of blood T cell repertoires in COVID-19. Profiling relied on immunoSEQ multiplex PCR, and the TCRdb table lists in-frame clones only, not all of them. Among some 69,000 clones listed, 75% to 90% were seen once. Material: peripheral blood. The receptor source for this set is a man older than 75 with active or convalescent COVID-19.

V gene TRBV18 combines with J gene TRBJ2-7; D ambiguous. Deletions cut 6 bases from V and 2 bases from J, with 11 bases between. CDR3 size: 13 residues. Looked up from germline, CDR1 is KGHSH and CDR2 is LQKENI. This CDR3 is CASSPTLTYEQYF. In nucleotides, the CDR3 is TGTGCCAGCTCGCCGACACTTACCTACGAGCAGTACTTC. Together with reference TRBV18 and TRBJ2-7, the CDR3 gives the full variable domain: NAGVMQNPRHLVRRRGQEARLRCSPMKGHSHVYWYRQLPEEGLKFMVYLQKENIIDESGMPKERFSAEFPKEGPSILRIQQVVRGDSAAYFCASSPTLTYEQYFGPGTRLTVT.

V gene TRBV15 combines with J gene TRBJ2-2, with 8 bases lining up with TRBD2. This CDR3 has 15 amino acids. Trimming took 5 bases from V and 4 from J; bases not matched to a gene: 6. Germline V lookup: CDR1 LNHNV, CDR2 YYDKDF (reference sequence). CDR3 DNA: TGTGCCACCAGCGGACGGGGGGGCATCACCGGGGAGCTGTTTTTT. The encoded protein is CATSGRGGITGELFF.

The rearrangement joins TRBV2 to TRBJ1-6; D is unclear. Germline CDR1 SNHLY, CDR2 FYNNEI. This CDR3 is 13 amino acids long. V was clipped by 7 bases and J by 10 bases, with 14 bases between them. The DNA for the CDR3 is TGTGCCAGCACCCGGGAGCCGGGATCACCCCTCCACTTT. Translated, it gives CASTREPGSPLHF. Supplemented by reference TRBV2 and TRBJ1-6, the full variable domain reads EPEVTQTPSHQVTQMGQEVILRCVPISNHLYFYWYRQILGQKVEFLVSFYNNEISEKSEIFDDQFSVERPDGSNFTLKIRSTKLEDSAMYFCASTREPGSPLHFGNGTRLTVT.

The chain couples TRBV5-1 to TRBJ2-7, with 10 positions matching TRBD1. V shed 5 bases and J 4 bases; nucleotides not matched to a gene: 9. CDR1 and CDR2 from the germline V gene are SGHRS and YFSETQ. The CDR3 contains 15 residues. CDR3 DNA sequence: TGCGCCAGCAGAAGAGAGACAGGGGGCGCTTACGAGCAGTACTTC. Translation gives CASRRETGGAYEQYF.

This sequence joins TRBV6-4 and TRBJ1-1, with 7 positions matching TRBD1. The CDR3 extends over 14 amino acids. V lost 6 bases, J lost 2 bases, and 6 bases stayed unmatched. The germline gives CDR1 MRHNA, CDR2 SNTAGT. DNA for the CDR3: TGTGCCAGCAGCGCCGGGACAGATAACACTGAAGCTTTCTTT. Amino acid sequence: CASSAGTDNTEAFF.